Each of the 28 T cell receptor beta chains below was sequenced from the same sample in a study of T cells in Graves' hyperthyroidism and ophthalmopathy. TCR beta CDR3 regions were amplified from RNA transcripts. Primed by the HTBI set, a first-round RT-PCR was run on the TCR CDR3. TCRdb re-called the multiplex PCR reads with MiXCR, one entry per CDR3 protein. The sample lists some 600,000 distinct CDR3 sequences, around 14% occurring once. Material: blood. The source of these receptors is a woman aged 25-40 years with Graves' hyperthyroidism that later progressed to Graves' ophthalmopathy.

This clonotype occurred many times. The gene calls are TRBV20-1 and TRBJ2-1, with 7 bases aligning to TRBD2. CDR1 is DFQATT, CDR2 SNEGSKA, per germline (reference sequence). With 3 bases clipped from V and 7 bases from J, the junction kept 9 bases outside the gene matches. The CDR3 spans 14 residues. In DNA form, the CDR3 reads TGCAGTGCTAGGTACCCGGGAGGTGTAAATGAGCAGTTCTTC. Translating it yields CSARYPGGVNEQFF.

This clonotype has a count of ten or more. The rearrangement joins TRBV6-2 or TRBV6-3 to TRBJ2-3; 7 bases map to TRBD1. The germline gives CDR1 MNHEY, CDR2 SVGEGT. The CDR3 length is 15 residues. V lost 5 bases to trimming and J lost 2 bases; unmatched junction nucleotides: 7. Here the CDR3 DNA reads TGTGCCAGCAGTAGGGTAGGGGGCGACACAGATACGCAGTATTTT. Translating it yields CASSRVGGDTDTQYF.

This clonotype occurred a few times. V gene TRBV9 combines with J gene TRBJ1-3, with 9 nucleotides matching TRBD1. The CDR3 is 16 amino acids. Germline CDR1 and CDR2: SGDLS and YYNGEE. The V gene end was trimmed by 3 bases and the J gene end by 1 base; junction bases not matched to a gene: 5. The CDR3 nucleotides read TGTGCCAGCAGCGGCGGACAGGGGATATCTGGAAACACCATATATTTT. It encodes CASSGGQGISGNTIYF.

This clonotype occurred a few times. The CDR3 DNA reads TGTGCCAGCAGCCTTCGGACTAGGATTCTCGAGCAGTACTTC. Translation: CASSLRTRILEQYF. V and J are TRBV3-1 and TRBJ2-7; 7 bases fit TRBD2. The CDR3 extends over 14 amino acids. Germline values: CDR1 LGHDT, CDR2 YNNKEL (reference sequence). J was trimmed by 6 bases and V by 4 bases; bases with no gene match: 9.

This clonotype was recorded at least ten times. The gene calls are TRBV5-1 and TRBJ2-3; no reliable D call. Deletions cut 0 bases from V and 3 bases from J, with 8 bases between. CDR1 is SGHRS and CDR2 is YFSETQ in the germline V gene. The CDR3 is 14 residues long. The CDR3 bases are TGCGCCAGCAGCTTGGCTGCTCTTACAGATACGCAGTATTTT. Translated: CASSLAALTDTQYF.

There are many counts of this clonotype. The V gene is TRBV28, the J gene TRBJ1-1; 8 bases align to TRBD1. Germline-derived CDR1 and CDR2 are MDHEN and SYDVKM. The V gene end was trimmed by 3 bases and the J gene end by 5 bases; junction bases not matched to a gene: 8. This CDR3 region has 15 residues. The CDR3 here is CASSFAQGARTEAFF. The CDR3 region has the DNA TGTGCCAGCAGTTTTGCTCAGGGGGCAAGGACTGAAGCTTTCTTT.

This clonotype showed up many times. This sequence joins TRBV7-8 and TRBJ1-4; D gene uncertain. The V end was cut by 0 bases, the J end by 3 bases, with 8 bases between. The V gene's germline CDR1 is SGHVS and CDR2 FQNEAQ. The CDR3 consists of 15 residues. The CDR3 DNA follows: TGTGCCAGCAGCTTAGCCGGTCAGTCTAATGAAAAACTGTTTTTT. It specifies CASSLAGQSNEKLFF.

The sample holds a few counts of this clonotype. The rearrangement uses TRBV19 and TRBJ2-7; weak D call: TRBD1 (6 bases). This CDR3 is built from 14 residues. Germline CDR1 is LNHDA and CDR2 is SQIVND (reference sequence). V dropped 2 bases and J dropped 4 bases, with 12 bases sitting between them. CDR3 region: CASSIQGSPYEQYF. CDR3 sequence (DNA): TGTGCCAGTAGTATACAGGGGTCCCCTTACGAGCAGTACTTC.

In this sample, this clonotype turned up a few times. V is TRBV30 and J is TRBJ2-3; 9 bases fit TRBD2. The CDR3 contains 13 residues. V dropped 2 bases and J dropped 3; count of bases not matched to a gene: 0. The germline V gene has CDR1 GTSNPN and CDR2 SVGIG (reference sequence). The CDR3 bases are TGTGCCTGGAGTAGCGGGAGGACAGATACGCAGTATTTT. The encoded protein is CAWSSGRTDTQYF.

This clonotype was seen a handful of times. The chain joins TRBV7-9 to TRBJ2-1; possible D gene TRBD2, 6 bases. Between the trimmed V and J ends, which lost 6 bases and 10 bases, there was a span of 13 bases. This CDR3 spans 12 amino acids. Germline V lookup: CDR1 SEHNR, CDR2 FQNEAQ (reference sequence). The CDR3 spells CASRSLRGEQFF. For the CDR3, the DNA is TGTGCCAGCAGGAGTCTCCGGGGGGAGCAGTTCTTC.

The sample holds a few counts of this clonotype. The V call is TRBV6-2 or TRBV6-3, the J call TRBJ2-5, with D possibly being TRBD2 (6 bases). The V gene's germline CDR1 is MNHEY and CDR2 SVGEGT. The CDR3 is made up of 16 amino acids. V was pared by 4 bases and J by 4 bases, with 19 bases between. CDR3 loop: CASSSPAQAGIETQYF. The CDR3 bases are TGTGCCAGCAGTTCTCCCGCCCAGGCGGGAATAGAGACCCAGTACTTC.

The table lists this clonotype with a few counts. The chain has TRBV13 and TRBJ1-1, with D unresolved. The V end was cut by 1 base, the J end by 4 bases, with 7 bases between. Germline V gives CDR1 PRHDT, CDR2 FYEKMQ (reference sequence). The CDR3 has 13 residues. The CDR3 coding sequence is TGTGCCAGCAGCTTAGAATCCCGCACTGAAGCTTTCTTT. Encoded protein: CASSLESRTEAFF.

CDR3 nucleotide sequence: TGCGCCAGCAGCCAAGATCAGCCGGATGGGGTAAAAAAAAACATTCAGTACTTC. Its protein product is CASSQDQPDGVKKNIQYF. This rearrangement joins TRBV4-3 to TRBJ2-4; D gene uncertain. Trimming stripped 0 bases from V and 4 bases from J, with 19 bases between. Germline CDR1 LGHNA, CDR2 YSLEER. CDR3 length: 18 amino acids.

The chain couples TRBV14 to TRBJ1-3; no clear D. CDR3 length: 13 amino acids. V dropped 4 bases and J dropped 0 bases, with 4 bases sitting between them. Germline lookup yields CDR1 SGHDN and CDR2 FVKESK. The CDR3 spells CASSRPSGNTIYF. CDR3 bases: TGTGCCAGCAGCCGTCCCTCTGGAAACACCATATATTTT.

This clonotype was recorded at least ten times. The chain combines TRBV19 with TRBJ2-1; 9 nucleotides align to TRBD1. This CDR3 has 15 amino acids. Germline V lookup: CDR1 LNHDA, CDR2 SQIVND (reference sequence). V lost 5 bases and J lost 7; bases outside the gene matches: 9. Here the CDR3 reads CASSVRDRVGNEQFF. CDR3 coding DNA: TGTGCCAGTAGTGTCCGGGACAGGGTCGGGAATGAGCAGTTCTTC.

This clonotype was picked up many times. The rearrangement links TRBV28 to TRBJ1-2; D is ambiguous. The V gene's germline CDR1 is MDHEN and CDR2 SYDVKM. Trimming took 6 bases from V and 3 from J, leaving 11 bases between them. This CDR3 is 13 amino acids long. The CDR3 DNA follows: TGTGCCAGCAGGGCGGGATCCTACTATGGCTACACCTTC. It specifies CASRAGSYYGYTF.

This clonotype was recorded at least ten times. This chain uses TRBV27 with TRBJ2-6; D is uncertain. V shed 7 bases and J shed 4 bases, with 8 bases lying between them. CDR1 and CDR2 from the germline V gene are MNHEY and SMNVEV (reference sequence). The CDR3 extends over 13 amino acids. The CDR3 DNA follows: TGTGCCAGCACAATGGAGGGGGCCAACGTCCTGACTTTC. Its protein product is CASTMEGANVLTF.

The sample holds a few counts of this clonotype. V and J are TRBV20-1 and TRBJ2-1; no definite D call. CDR1 is DFQATT and CDR2 is SNEGSKA in the germline V gene (reference sequence). CDR3 length: 15 amino acids. V gave up 0 bases and J gave up 5 bases, with 14 bases separating them. In nucleotides, the CDR3 is TGCAGTGCTAGAGATCGACAACGTGCCAACAATGAGCAGTTCTTC. Protein product: CSARDRQRANNEQFF.

This clonotype was counted ten times or more. The chain links TRBV20-1 to TRBJ2-2, with a possible D match to TRBD2 (7 bases). CDR3 length: 15 residues. The germline CDR1 and CDR2 sequences are DFQATT and SNEGSKA (reference sequence). Between the trimmed V and J ends, which lost 6 bases and 3 bases, there was a span of 17 bases. The CDR3 spells CSAEGGRLDTGELFF. The CDR3 coding sequence is TGCAGTGCCGAGGGGGGGCGCTTGGACACCGGGGAGCTGTTTTTT.

There are many counts of this clonotype. The V gene is TRBV11-2, the J gene TRBJ2-7; either TRBD1 or TRBD2 may fit D (5 bases each). V lost 1 base and J lost 1, with 11 bases in between. Per germline, CDR1 SGHAT and CDR2 FQNNGV. The CDR3 consists of 15 residues. The CDR3 sequence is CASSLGGGRSYEQYF. Here the CDR3 DNA reads TGTGCCAGCAGCTTAGGGGGCGGGCGGTCCTACGAGCAGTACTTC.

This clonotype was picked up many times. The chain couples TRBV3-1 to TRBJ2-5, with 14 bases matching TRBD2. V lost 8 bases to trimming and J lost 4 bases; unmatched junction nucleotides: 3. CDR1 is LGHDT, CDR2 YNNKEL, per germline (reference sequence). The CDR3 is made up of 14 amino acids. The CDR3 sequence is CASGTSGRRETQYF. The CDR3 DNA reads TGTGCCAGCGGGACTAGCGGGAGACGAGAGACCCAGTACTTC.

In its sample, this clonotype was seen a few times. V and J are TRBV7-6 and TRBJ1-1, with 7 bases fitting TRBD1. CDR1 and CDR2 (germline): SGHVS, FNYEAQ. This CDR3 is built from 14 residues. The ends lost 4 bases at V and 5 bases at J; junction bases unmatched: 7. As DNA, the CDR3 is TGTGCCAGCAGCTGGGGACAGCTGGGGACTGAAGCTTTCTTT. This gives the protein CASSWGQLGTEAFF.

The chain carries TRBV4-1 and TRBJ2-7; D not resolved. Germline CDR1 MGHRA, CDR2 YSYEKL. V lost 7 bases and J 2 bases, leaving 21 bases between the germline ends. The CDR3 has 16 amino acids. CDR3 DNA sequence: TGCGCCAGCAAAAACGGCGACCACCATTCTCCCTACGAGCAGTACTTC. Protein: CASKNGDHHSPYEQYF.

This clonotype was recorded many times. J is TRBJ1-6 and V is TRBV6-1; possibly TRBD1 for D (5 bases). V lost 5 bases, J lost 6 bases, and 20 bases lay in between. The CDR3 loop spans 17 amino acids. The germline CDR1 and CDR2 sequences are MNHNS and SASEGT. The CDR3 spells CASSPGGWGMINSPLHF. The CDR3 DNA reads as TGTGCCAGCAGTCCGGGGGGTTGGGGGATGATTAATTCACCCCTCCACTTT.

The V and J genes are TRBV5-4 and TRBJ1-1, with D perhaps TRBD1 (5 bases). Per germline, CDR1 SGHNT and CDR2 YYREEE (reference sequence). Deletions cut 4 bases from V and 6 bases from J, with 16 bases between. This CDR3 comprises 14 residues. CDR3 nucleotides: TGTGCCAGCAGCGCCCTGGGGGAACTCTCTGAAGCTTTCTTT. Residues: CASSALGELSEAFF.

This clonotype has just a few counts. V usage is TRBV11-2 and J usage is TRBJ2-7; unclear D gene. With 8 bases removed from V and 2 bases from J, the gap between germline ends came to 19 bases. There are 15 residues in the CDR3. Germline V gives CDR1 SGHAT, CDR2 FQNNGV. The chain's CDR3 is CASFAAGPYPYEQYF. As DNA, the CDR3 is TGTGCCAGCTTCGCCGCCGGGCCCTATCCCTACGAGCAGTACTTC.

V is TRBV11-1 and J is TRBJ1-1; D might be TRBD1 (6 bases). The CDR3 has 13 amino acids. V dropped 6 bases and J dropped 11 bases, with 19 bases sitting between them. The germline V gene has CDR1 SGHAT and CDR2 FQDESV (reference sequence). The CDR3 nucleotides read TGTGCCAGCAGTCGGCTCTGGGGGGGACACGCTTTCTTT. Amino acid sequence: CASSRLWGGHAFF. The full variable domain, with the rest looked up from reference TRBV11-1 and TRBJ1-1, is EAEVAQSPRYKITEKSQAVAFWCDPISGHATLYWYRQILGQGPELLVQFQDESVVDDSQLPKDRFSAERLKGVDSTLKIQPAELGDSAMYLCASSRLWGGHAFFGQGTRLTVV.

This clonotype was counted between two and nine times. The chain couples TRBV14 to TRBJ1-1; D remains unclear. With 1 base removed from V and 8 bases from J, the gap between germline ends came to 11 bases. CDR1 is SGHDN and CDR2 is FVKESK in the germline V gene. This CDR3 is 13 amino acids long. This CDR3 is CASSQVPRLEAFF. CDR3 sequence (DNA): TGTGCCAGCAGCCAAGTGCCTAGACTCGAAGCTTTCTTT. Complete variable domain (other parts from reference TRBV14 and TRBJ1-1): EAGVTQFPSHSVIEKGQTVTLRCDPISGHDNLYWYRRVMGKEIKFLLHFVKESKQDESGMPNNRFLAERTGGTYSTLKVQPAELEDSGVYFCASSQVPRLEAFFGQGTRLTVV.